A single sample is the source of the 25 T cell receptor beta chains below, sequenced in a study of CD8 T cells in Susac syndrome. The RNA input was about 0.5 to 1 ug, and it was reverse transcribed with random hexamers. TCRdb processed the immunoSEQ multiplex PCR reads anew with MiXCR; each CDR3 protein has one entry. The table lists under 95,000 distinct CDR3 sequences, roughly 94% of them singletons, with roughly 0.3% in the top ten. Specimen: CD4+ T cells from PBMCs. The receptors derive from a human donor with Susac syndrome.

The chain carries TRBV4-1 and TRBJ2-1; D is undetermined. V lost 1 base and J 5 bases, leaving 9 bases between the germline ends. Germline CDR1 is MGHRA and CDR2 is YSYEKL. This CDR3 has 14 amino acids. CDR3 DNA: TGCGCCAGCAGCCAAGTCGGAGCGCACAATGAGCAGTTCTTC. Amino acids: CASSQVGAHNEQFF.

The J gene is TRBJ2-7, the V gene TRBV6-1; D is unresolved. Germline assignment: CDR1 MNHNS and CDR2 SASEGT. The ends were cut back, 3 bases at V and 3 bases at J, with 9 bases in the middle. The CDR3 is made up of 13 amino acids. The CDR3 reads CASSDNLIYEQYF. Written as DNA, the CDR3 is TGTGCCAGCAGTGACAACCTCATCTACGAGCAGTACTTC.

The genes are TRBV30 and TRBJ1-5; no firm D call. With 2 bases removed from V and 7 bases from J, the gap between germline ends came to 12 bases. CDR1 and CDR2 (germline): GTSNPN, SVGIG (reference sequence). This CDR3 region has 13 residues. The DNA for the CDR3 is TGTGCCTGGAGTCCAACAACGGGCCAGCCCCAGCATTTT. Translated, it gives CAWSPTTGQPQHF.

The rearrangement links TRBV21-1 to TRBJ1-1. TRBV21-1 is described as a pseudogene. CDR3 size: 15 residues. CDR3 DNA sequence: TGTGCCAGCAGCAAAGAGCGCAGTGAGAACACTGAAGCTTTCTTT. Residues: CASSKERSENTEAFF.

The CDR3 DNA sequence: TGTGCCTGCCGAAAGGGCGTAGATAATTCACCCCTCCACTTT. It is translated as CACRKGVDNSPLHF. The rearrangement uses TRBV27 and TRBJ1-6; no clear D gene. Germline V gene data show CDR1 as MNHEY and CDR2 as SMNVEV (reference sequence). There are 14 residues in the CDR3. Between the trimmed V and J ends, which lost 11 bases and 5 bases, there was a span of 16 bases.

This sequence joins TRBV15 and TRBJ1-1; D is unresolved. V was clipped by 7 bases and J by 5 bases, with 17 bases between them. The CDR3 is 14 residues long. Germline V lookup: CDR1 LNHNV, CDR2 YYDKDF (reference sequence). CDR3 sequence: CATTTETISTEAFF. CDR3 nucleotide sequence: TGTGCCACCACTACAGAGACTATTAGTACTGAAGCTTTCTTT.

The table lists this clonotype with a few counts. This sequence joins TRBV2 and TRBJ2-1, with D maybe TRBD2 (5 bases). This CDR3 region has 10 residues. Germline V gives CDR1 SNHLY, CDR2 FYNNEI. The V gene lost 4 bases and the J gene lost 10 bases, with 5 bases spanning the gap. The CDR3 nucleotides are TGTGCCAGCAGTGGCGGGGAGCAGTTCTTC. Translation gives CASSGGEQFF.

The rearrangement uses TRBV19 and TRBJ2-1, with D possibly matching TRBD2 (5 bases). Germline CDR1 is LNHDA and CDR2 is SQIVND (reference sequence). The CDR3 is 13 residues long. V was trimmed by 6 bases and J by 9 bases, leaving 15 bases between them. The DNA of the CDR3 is TGTGCCAGTAGCCTCCAGGTGGCGGGTGAGCAGTTCTTC. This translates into CASSLQVAGEQFF.

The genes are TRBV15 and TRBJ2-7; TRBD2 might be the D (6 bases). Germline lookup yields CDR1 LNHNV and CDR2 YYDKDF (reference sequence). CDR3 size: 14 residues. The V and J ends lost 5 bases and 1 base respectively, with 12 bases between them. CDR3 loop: CATSRPGGSYEQYF. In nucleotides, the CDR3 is TGTGCCACCAGCCGCCCCGGGGGATCCTACGAGCAGTACTTC.

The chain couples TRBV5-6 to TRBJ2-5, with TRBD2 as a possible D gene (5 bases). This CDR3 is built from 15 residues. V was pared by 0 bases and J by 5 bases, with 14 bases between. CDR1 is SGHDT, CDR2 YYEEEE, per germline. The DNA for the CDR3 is TGTGCCAGCAGCTTGGCGCTAGCCGTGGGCGAGACCCAGTACTTC. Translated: CASSLALAVGETQYF.

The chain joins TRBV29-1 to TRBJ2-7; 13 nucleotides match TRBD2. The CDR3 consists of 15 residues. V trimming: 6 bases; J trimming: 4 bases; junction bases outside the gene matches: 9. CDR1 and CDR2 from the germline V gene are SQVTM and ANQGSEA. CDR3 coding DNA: TGCAGCGTCCCGGGACTAGCGGGGAATCGGTACGAGCAGTACTTC. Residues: CSVPGLAGNRYEQYF.

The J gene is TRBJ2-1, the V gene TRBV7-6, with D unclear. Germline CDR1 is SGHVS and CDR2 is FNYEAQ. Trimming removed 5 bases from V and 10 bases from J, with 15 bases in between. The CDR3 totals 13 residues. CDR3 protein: CASSGYRTREQFF. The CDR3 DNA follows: TGTGCCAGCAGCGGGTATAGGACCCGAGAGCAGTTCTTC. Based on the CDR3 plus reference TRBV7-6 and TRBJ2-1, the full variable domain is GAGVSQSPRYKVTKRGQDVALRCDPISGHVSLYWYRQALGQGPEFLTYFNYEAQQDKSGLPNDRFSAERPEGSISTLTIQRTEQRDSAMYRCASSGYRTREQFFGPGTRLTVL.

The CDR3 DNA follows: TGTGCCTGGAGTGTACATCAGGGCCTGAATTCACCCCTCCACTTT. This translates into CAWSVHQGLNSPLHF. The rearrangement joins TRBV30 to TRBJ1-6; possibly TRBD1 for D (5 bases). Germline lookup yields CDR1 GTSNPN and CDR2 SVGIG (reference sequence). The CDR3 length is 15 residues. The V end lost 0 bases, the J end lost 7 bases, and 13 bases lay between the germline ends.

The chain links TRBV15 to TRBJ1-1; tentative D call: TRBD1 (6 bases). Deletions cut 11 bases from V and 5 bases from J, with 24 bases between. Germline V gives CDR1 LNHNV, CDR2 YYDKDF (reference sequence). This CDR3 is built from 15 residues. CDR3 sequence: CAVGRGGSLGTEAFF. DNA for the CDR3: TGTGCCGTCGGCAGGGGAGGATCCCTCGGGACTGAAGCTTTCTTT. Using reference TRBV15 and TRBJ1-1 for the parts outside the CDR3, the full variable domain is DAMVIQNPRYQVTQFGKPVTLSCSQTLNHNVMYWYQQKSSQAPKLLFHYYDKDFNNEADTPDNFQSRRPNTSFCFLDIRSPGLGDTAMYLCAVGRGGSLGTEAFFGQGTRLTVV.

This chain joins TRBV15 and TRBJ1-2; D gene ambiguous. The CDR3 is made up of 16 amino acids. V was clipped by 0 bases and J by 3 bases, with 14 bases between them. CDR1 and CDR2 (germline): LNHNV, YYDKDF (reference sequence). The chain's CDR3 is CATSRDSTGADYGYTF. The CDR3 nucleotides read TGTGCCACCAGCAGAGATTCGACGGGAGCGGACTATGGCTACACCTTC.

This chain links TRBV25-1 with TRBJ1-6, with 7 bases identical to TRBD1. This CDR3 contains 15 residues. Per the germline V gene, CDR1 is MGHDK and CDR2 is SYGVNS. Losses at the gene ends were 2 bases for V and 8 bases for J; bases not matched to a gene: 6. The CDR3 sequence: CASSEHRDRYSPLHF. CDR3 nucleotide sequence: TGTGCCAGCAGTGAACACCGGGACAGATATTCACCCCTCCACTTT.

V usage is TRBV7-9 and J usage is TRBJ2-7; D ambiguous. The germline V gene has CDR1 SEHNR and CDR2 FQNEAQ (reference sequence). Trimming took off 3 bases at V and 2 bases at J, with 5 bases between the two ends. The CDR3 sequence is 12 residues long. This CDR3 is CASSFVPYEQYF. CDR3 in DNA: TGTGCCAGCAGCTTCGTCCCCTACGAGCAGTACTTC.

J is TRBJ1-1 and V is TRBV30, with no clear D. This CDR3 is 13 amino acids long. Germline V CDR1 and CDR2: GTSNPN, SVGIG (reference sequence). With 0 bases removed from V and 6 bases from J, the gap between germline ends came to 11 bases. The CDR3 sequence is CAWSVGLQAEAFF. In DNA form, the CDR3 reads TGTGCCTGGAGTGTAGGCTTGCAGGCTGAAGCTTTCTTT.

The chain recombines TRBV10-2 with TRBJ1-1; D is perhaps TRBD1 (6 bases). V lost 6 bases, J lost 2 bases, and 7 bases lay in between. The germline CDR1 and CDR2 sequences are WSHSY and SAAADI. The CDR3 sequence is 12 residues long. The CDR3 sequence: CASRGANTEAFF. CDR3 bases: TGCGCCAGCAGGGGGGCTAACACTGAAGCTTTCTTT.

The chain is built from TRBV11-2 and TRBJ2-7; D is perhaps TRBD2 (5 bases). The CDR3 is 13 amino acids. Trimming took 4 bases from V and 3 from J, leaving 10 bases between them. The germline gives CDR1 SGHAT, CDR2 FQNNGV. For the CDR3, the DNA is TGTGCCAGCAGCTCGGTGGAGGTCTACGAGCAGTACTTC. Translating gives CASSSVEVYEQYF.

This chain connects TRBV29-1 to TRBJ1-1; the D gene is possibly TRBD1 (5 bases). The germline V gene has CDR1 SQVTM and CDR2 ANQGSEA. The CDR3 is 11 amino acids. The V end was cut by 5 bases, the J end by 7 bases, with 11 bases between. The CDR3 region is CSVYGGGEAFF. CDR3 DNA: TGCAGCGTTTACGGGGGGGGTGAAGCTTTCTTT. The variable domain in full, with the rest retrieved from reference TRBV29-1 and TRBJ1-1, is SAVISQKPSRDICQRGTSLTIQCQVDSQVTMMFWYRQQPGQSLTLIATANQGSEATYESGFVIDKFPISRPNLTFSTLTVSNMSPEDSSIYLCSVYGGGEAFFGQGTRLTVV.

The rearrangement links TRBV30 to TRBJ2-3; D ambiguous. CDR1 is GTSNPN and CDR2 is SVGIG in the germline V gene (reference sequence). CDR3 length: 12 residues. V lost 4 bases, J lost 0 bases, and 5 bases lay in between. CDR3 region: CAWTESTDTQYF. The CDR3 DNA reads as TGTGCCTGGACCGAGAGCACAGATACGCAGTATTTT.

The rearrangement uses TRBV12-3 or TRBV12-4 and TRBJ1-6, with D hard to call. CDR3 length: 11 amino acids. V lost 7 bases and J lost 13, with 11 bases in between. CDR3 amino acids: CASTSSGPLHF. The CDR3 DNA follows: TGTGCCAGCACCTCCTCGGGCCCCCTCCACTTT.

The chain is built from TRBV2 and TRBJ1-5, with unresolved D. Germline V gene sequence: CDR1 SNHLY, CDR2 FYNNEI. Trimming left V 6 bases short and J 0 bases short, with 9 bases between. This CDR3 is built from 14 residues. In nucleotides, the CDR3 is TGTGCCAGCAGCCTCGAGTTTAGCAATCAGCCCCAGCATTTT. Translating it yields CASSLEFSNQPQHF.

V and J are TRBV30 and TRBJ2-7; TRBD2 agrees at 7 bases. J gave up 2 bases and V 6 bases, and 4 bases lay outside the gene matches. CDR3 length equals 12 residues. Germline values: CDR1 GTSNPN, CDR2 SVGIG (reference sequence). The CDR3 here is CACQGGTYEQYF. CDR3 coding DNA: TGTGCCTGTCAGGGAGGGACCTACGAGCAGTACTTC. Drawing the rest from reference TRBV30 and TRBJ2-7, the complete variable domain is SQTIHQWPATLVQPVGSPLSLECTVEGTSNPNLYWYRQAAGRGLQLLFYSVGIGQISSEVPQNLSASRPQDRQFILSSKKLLLSDSGFYLCACQGGTYEQYFGPGTRLTVT.